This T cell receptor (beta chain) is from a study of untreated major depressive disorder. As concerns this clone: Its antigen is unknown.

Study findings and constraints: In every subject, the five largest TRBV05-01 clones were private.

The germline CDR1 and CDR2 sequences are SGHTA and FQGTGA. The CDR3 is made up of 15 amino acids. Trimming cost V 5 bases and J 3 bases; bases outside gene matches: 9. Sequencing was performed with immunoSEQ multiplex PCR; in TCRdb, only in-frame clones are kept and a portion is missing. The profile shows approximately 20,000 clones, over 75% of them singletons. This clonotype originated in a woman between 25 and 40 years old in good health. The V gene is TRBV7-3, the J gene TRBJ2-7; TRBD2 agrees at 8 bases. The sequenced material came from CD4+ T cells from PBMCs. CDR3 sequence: CASSQSSGSSYEQYF. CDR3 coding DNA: TGTGCCAGCAGCCAGTCGAGCGGGAGCAGCTACGAGCAGTACTTC.